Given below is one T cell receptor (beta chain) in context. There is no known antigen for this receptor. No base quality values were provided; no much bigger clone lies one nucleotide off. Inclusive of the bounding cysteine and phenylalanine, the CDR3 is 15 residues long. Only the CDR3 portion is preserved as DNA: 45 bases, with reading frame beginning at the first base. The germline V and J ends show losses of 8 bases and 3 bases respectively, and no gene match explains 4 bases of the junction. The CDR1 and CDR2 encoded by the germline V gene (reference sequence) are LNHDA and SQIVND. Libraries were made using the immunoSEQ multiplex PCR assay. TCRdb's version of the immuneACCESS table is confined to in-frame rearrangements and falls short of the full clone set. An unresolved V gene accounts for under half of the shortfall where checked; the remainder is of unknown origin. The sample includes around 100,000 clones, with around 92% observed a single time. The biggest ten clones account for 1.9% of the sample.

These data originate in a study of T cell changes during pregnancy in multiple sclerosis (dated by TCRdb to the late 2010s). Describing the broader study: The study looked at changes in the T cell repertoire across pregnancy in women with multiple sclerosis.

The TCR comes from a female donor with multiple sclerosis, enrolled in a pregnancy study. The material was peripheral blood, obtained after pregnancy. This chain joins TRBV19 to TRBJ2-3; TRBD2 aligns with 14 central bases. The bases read TGTGCCAGTGCCGGGACTAGCGGGGGAACAGATACGCAGTATTTT. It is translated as CASAGTSGGTDTQYF.